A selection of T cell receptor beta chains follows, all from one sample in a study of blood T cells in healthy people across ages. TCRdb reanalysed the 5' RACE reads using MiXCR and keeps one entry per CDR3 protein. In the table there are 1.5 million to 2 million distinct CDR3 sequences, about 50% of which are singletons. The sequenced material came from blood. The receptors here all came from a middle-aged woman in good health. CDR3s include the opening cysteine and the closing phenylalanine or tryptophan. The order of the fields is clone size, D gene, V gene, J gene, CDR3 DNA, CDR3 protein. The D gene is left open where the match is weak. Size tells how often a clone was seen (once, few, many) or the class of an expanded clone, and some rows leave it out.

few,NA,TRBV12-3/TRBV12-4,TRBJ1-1,TGTGCCAGCAGCCCCGGACCCACGCACACTGAAGCTTTCTTT,CASSPGPTHTEAFF
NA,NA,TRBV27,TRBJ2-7,TGTGCCAGCAACAGTTACGGCGGAGTCGGTTCCTACGAGCAGTACTTC,CASNSYGGVGSYEQYF
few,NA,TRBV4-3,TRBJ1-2,TGCGCCAGCAGCCAAGTACAGTACTCCTATGGCTACACCTTC,CASSQVQYSYGYTF
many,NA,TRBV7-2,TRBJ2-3,TGTGCCAGCAGGACAGGCACAGATACGCAGTATTTT,CASRTGTDTQYF
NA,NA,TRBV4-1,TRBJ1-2,TGCGCCAGCAGCCTCCATGACGGACTCTATGGCTACACCTTC,CASSLHDGLYGYTF
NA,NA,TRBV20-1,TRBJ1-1,TGCAGTGCTAGACCAGGGACCTTGAACACTGAAGCTTTCTTT,CSARPGTLNTEAFF
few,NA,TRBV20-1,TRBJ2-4,TGCAGTGCGGCTGACGGAGTAGCCAAAAACATTCAGTACTTC,CSAADGVAKNIQYF
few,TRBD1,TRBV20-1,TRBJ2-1,TGCAGTGCTTTCAGGACAGGGGGCGCCGGCCATGAGCAGTTCTTC,CSAFRTGGAGHEQFF
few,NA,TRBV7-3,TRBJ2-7,TGTGCCAGCAGCTTAAAGGCGGAAGGCAGGGTAATCTCCTACGAGCAGTACTTC,CASSLKAEGRVISYEQYF
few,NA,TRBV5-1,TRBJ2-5,TGCGCCAGCAGCTCGAAGACAGGCCAGTACCAAGAGACCCAGTACTTC,CASSSKTGQYQETQYF
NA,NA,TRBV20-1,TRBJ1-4,TGCAGTGCTACCCCCGGCCAGGGCCTTTTGGAAAAACTGTTTTTT,CSATPGQGLLEKLFF
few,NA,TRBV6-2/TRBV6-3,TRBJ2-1,TGTGCCAGCAGGCGAGTAATACTAAACAATGAGCAGTTCTTC,CASRRVILNNEQFF
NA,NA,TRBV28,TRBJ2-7,TGTGCCAGCAGTTCATACAGGGAACTCTCCTACGAGCAGTACTTC,CASSSYRELSYEQYF
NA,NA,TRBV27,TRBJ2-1,TGTGCCAGCAGTTACCTCTCCTACAATGAGCAGTTCTTC,CASSYLSYNEQFF
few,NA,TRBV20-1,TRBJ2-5,TGCAGTGCTAGAGGGTCTAGCGTAGAGACCCAGTACTTC,CSARGSSVETQYF
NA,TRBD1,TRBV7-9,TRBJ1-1,TGTGCCAGCAGCTTATTGAGGGACAGAGCTTTCTTT,CASSLLRDRAFF
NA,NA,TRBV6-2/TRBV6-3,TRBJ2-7,TGTGCCAGCAGCCGTCTACGGACGGAGTTGTCCTACGAGCAGTACTTC,CASSRLRTELSYEQYF
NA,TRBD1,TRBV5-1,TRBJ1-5,TGCGCCAGCAGCTACAGGGGAGCAGAAAATCAGCCCCAGCATTTT,CASSYRGAENQPQHF
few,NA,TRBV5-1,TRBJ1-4,TGTGCCAGCAGCTCAACTAATGAAAAACTGTTTTTT,CASSSTNEKLFF
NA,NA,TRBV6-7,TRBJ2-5,TGTGCCAGCAGTTACGGAGCAGGAGGAGGGGAGACCCAGTACTTC,CASSYGAGGGETQYF
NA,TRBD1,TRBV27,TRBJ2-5,TGTGCCAGCAGTTTATCCTCGGGACAGAGAAAAGAGACCCAGTACTTC,CASSLSSGQRKETQYF
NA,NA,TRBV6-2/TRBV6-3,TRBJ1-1,TGTGCCAGCAGTTACTCGAGGGAGACTGAAGCTTTCTTT,CASSYSRETEAFF
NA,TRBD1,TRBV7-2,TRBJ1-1,TGTGCCAGCAGCTTAACAGGGGGCAGAGCTAAGAGTGAAGCTTTCTTT,CASSLTGGRAKSEAFF
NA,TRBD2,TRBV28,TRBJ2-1,TGTGCCAGCAGTCCTCCGGGACTAGCCTTAAATGAGCAGTTCTTC,CASSPPGLALNEQFF
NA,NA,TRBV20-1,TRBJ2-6,TGCAGTGCTAGAGAGCGCAGGGCGGTTGATGGGGCCAACGTCCTGACTTTC,CSARERRAVDGANVLTF
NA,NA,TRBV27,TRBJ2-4,TGTGCCAGCAGTTTAAAGTACTTC,CASSLKYF
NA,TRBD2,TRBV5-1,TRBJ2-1,TGCGCCAGCAGCTTGGGGACTAGAAATAATGAGCAGTTCTTC,CASSLGTRNNEQFF
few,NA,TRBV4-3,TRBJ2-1,TGCGCCAGCAGCCAAGATGAGGGATGGCAGGGGGGCCATGAGCAGTTCTTC,CASSQDEGWQGGHEQFF
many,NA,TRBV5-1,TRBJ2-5,TGCGCCAGCAGCACGAGACCGACAGAAGAGACCCAGTACTTC,CASSTRPTEETQYF
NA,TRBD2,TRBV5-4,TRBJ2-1,TGTGCCAGCAGCTTGGAACTAGCGGGGGGGCGTAGAAATGAGCAGTTCTTC,CASSLELAGGRRNEQFF
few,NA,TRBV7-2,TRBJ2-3,TGTGCCAGCAGCCCCCGGGGCTTGGCCCTAGATACGCAGTATTTT,CASSPRGLALDTQYF
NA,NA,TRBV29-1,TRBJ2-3,TGCAGCGTTCGCAGGGTCGCTAGCACAGATACGCAGTATTTT,CSVRRVASTDTQYF
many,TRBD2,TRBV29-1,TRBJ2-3,TGCAGCGTTGAGGCGGGGGGCACAGATACGCAGTATTTT,CSVEAGGTDTQYF
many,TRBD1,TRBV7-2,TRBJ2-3,TGTGCCAGCAGTAGGGACAGGGCAGATACGCAGTATTTT,CASSRDRADTQYF
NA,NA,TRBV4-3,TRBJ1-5,TGCGCCAGCAGCCAAGGAGGCATGAGCAATCAGCCCCAGCATTTT,CASSQGGMSNQPQHF
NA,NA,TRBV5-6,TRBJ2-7,TGTGCCAGCAGCTTGCTAGGTCCCCTCTCCTACGAGCAGTACTTC,CASSLLGPLSYEQYF
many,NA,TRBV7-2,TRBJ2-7,TGTGCCAGCAGCCCGTCGGCGGGTAACTACGAGCAGTACTTC,CASSPSAGNYEQYF
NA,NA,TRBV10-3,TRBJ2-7,TGTGCCATCAGTGAAATAGGGAACTCCTACGAGCAGTACTTC,CAISEIGNSYEQYF
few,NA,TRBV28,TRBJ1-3,TGTGCCAGCAGTTTCGGAAACACCATATATTTT,CASSFGNTIYF
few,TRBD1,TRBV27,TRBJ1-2,TGTGCCAGCAGTTTATCGGACAGGGGTGTGAGTGGCTACACCTTC,CASSLSDRGVSGYTF
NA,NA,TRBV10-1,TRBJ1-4,TGCGCCAGCAGTCCAACCGGGACAAGAAATGAAAAACTGTTTTTT,CASSPTGTRNEKLFF
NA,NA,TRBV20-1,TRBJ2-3,TGCAGTGCTAGAGACGGCGGCAAAGAGACAGATACGCAGTATTTT,CSARDGGKETDTQYF
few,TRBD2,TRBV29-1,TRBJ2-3,TGCAGCGTTGACTCAGCGGGGCTCACAGATACGCAGTATTTT,CSVDSAGLTDTQYF
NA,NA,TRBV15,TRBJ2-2,TGTGCCACCAGGTGGCGGGAACGCCCCGGGGAGCTGTTTTTT,CATRWRERPGELFF
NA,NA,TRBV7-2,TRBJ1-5,TGTGCCAGCAGCTTAGCCAGGACAAGGGGCAATCAGCCCCAGCATTTT,CASSLARTRGNQPQHF
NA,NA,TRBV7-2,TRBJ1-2,TGTGCCAGCAGCTCTAGCCTGGGAGGAGGCTTCTATGGCTACACCTTC,CASSSSLGGGFYGYTF
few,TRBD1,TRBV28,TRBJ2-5,TGTGCCAGCAGTTTATGGGGGACAGGGAAACAAGAGACCCAGTACTTC,CASSLWGTGKQETQYF
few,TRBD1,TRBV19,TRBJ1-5,TGTGCCAGCCGGGACAGAACTAATCAGCCCCAGCATTTT,CASRDRTNQPQHF
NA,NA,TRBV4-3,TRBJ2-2,TGCGCCAGCAGCCAAAGACGTGGTGACGGGGAGCTGTTTTTT,CASSQRRGDGELFF
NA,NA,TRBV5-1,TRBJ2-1,TGCGCCAGCAGCTTAGGCCTTAGGCAGAATGAGCAGTTCTTC,CASSLGLRQNEQFF
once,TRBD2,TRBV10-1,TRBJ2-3,TGCGCCAGCAGACTCGGGACTAGCGAGGGCACAGATACGCAGTATTTT,CASRLGTSEGTDTQYF
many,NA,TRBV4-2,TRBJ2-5,TGCGCCAGCAGCCAAGAGGGGGGAAGAGAGACCCAGTACTTC,CASSQEGGRETQYF
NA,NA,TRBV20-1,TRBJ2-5,TGCAGTGCTAGAGATAGGGACGGGGGTTCCCACCAAGAGACCCAGTACTTC,CSARDRDGGSHQETQYF